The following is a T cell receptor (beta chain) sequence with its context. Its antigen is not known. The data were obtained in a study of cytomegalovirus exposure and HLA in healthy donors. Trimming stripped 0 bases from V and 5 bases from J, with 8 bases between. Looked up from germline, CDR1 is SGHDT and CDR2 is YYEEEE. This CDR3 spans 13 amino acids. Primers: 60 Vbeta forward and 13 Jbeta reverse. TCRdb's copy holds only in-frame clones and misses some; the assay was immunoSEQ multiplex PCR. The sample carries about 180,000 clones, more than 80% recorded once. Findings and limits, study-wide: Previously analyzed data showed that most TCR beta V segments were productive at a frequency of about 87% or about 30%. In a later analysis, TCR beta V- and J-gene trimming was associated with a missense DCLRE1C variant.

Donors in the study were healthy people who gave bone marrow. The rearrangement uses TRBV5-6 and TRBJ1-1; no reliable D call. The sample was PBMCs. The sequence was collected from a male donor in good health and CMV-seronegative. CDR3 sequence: CASSLVRLTEAFF. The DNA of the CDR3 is TGTGCCAGCAGCTTGGTCAGGTTGACTGAAGCTTTCTTT.